Shown below are 23 T cell receptor beta chains from a single sample sequenced in a study of CDR3 diversity in severe acne. One entry per CDR3 protein, called by TCRdb with MiXCR from the PCR reads. The sample records approximately 84,000 distinct CDR3 sequences, over 40% being singletons. The sample consisted of blood. The receptors derive from a male donor in good health, without acne.

This clonotype was counted a few times. V is TRBV2 and J is TRBJ1-4; unclear D gene. The CDR3 totals 13 residues. Germline assignment: CDR1 SNHLY and CDR2 FYNNEI. V was clipped by 4 bases and J by 8 bases, with 11 bases between them. The CDR3 loop reads CASSGWGGEKLFF. In DNA, the CDR3 is TGTGCCAGCAGTGGTTGGGGTGGGGAAAAACTGTTTTTT.

This clonotype was recorded many times. The chain has TRBV7-2 and TRBJ2-5; D unclear. The V end was cut by 5 bases, the J end by 0 bases, with 7 bases between. The germline gives CDR1 SGHTA, CDR2 FQGNSA. The CDR3 is 13 residues long. DNA of the CDR3: TGTGCCAGCAGCCGCGATAACCAAGAGACCCAGTACTTC. It encodes CASSRDNQETQYF. The variable domain in full, completed from reference TRBV7-2 and TRBJ2-5, reads GAGVSQSPSNKVTEKGKDVELRCDPISGHTALYWYRQSLGQGLEFLIYFQGNSAPDKSGLPSDRFSAERTGGSVSTLTIQRTQQEDSAVYLCASSRDNQETQYFGPGTRLLVL.

This clonotype was seen ten or more times. The V gene is TRBV2, the J gene TRBJ2-5; 11 bases agree with TRBD2. With V trimmed by 1 base and J by 4 bases, 2 bases remained unmatched. CDR3 size: 15 residues. Germline V lookup: CDR1 SNHLY, CDR2 FYNNEI. The chain's CDR3 is CASSEVGTSGETQYF. In nucleotides, the CDR3 is TGTGCCAGCAGTGAAGTTGGGACTAGCGGAGAGACCCAGTACTTC.

This clonotype has just a few counts. The chain couples TRBV7-8 to TRBJ2-7; 9 bases agree with TRBD1. The CDR3 has 15 amino acids. Germline CDR1 reads SGHVS; CDR2 reads FQNEAQ. The V segment lost 4 bases and the J segment 6 bases; nucleotides outside the gene matches: 10. CDR3 region: CASSSKRDRVSEQYF. The DNA for the CDR3 is TGTGCCAGCAGCTCGAAACGGGACAGGGTAAGCGAGCAGTACTTC.

The rearrangement joins TRBV5-1 to TRBJ2-7, with D possibly matching TRBD1 (6 bases). Germline values: CDR1 SGHRS, CDR2 YFSETQ. The CDR3 totals 15 residues. V was cut by 4 bases and J by 4 bases, with 18 bases left in between. CDR3 bases: TGCGCCAGCAGCCCATTTGCAGGGGTAATATACGAGCAGTACTTC. This gives the protein CASSPFAGVIYEQYF.

This clonotype turned up a few times. The chain joins TRBV15 to TRBJ1-4; no definite D call. Trimming removed 0 bases at V and 0 bases at J, with 8 bases between. The CDR3 has 16 residues. Germline CDR1 is LNHNV and CDR2 is YYDKDF (reference sequence). The chain's CDR3 is CATSRDLGATNEKLFF. CDR3 DNA: TGTGCCACCAGCAGAGATCTGGGAGCAACTAATGAAAAACTGTTTTTT.

Comment on this clonotype: The junction does not match germline at one end; this may be a read error. This chain connects TRBV7-9 to TRBJ1-1, with 7 bases aligning to TRBD1. Per germline, CDR1 SEHNR and CDR2 FQNEAQ (reference sequence). There are 13 residues in the CDR3. Written as DNA, the CDR3 is TGTGCCGGCAGCTTCGCAGGGGGGGGTGAAGCTTTCTTT. Protein product: CAGSFAGGGEAFF.

The chain links TRBV10-2 to TRBJ2-5, with D maybe TRBD2 (6 bases). The V end was cut by 7 bases, the J end by 2 bases, with 8 bases between. CDR1 is WSHSY, CDR2 SAAADI, per germline. CDR3 length: 12 amino acids. The CDR3 DNA follows: TGCGCCAGCACGGGACTGCAAGAGACCCAGTACTTC. Protein: CASTGLQETQYF.

The V gene is TRBV7-2, the J gene TRBJ2-5; D might be TRBD2 (5 bases). Germline-derived CDR1 and CDR2 are SGHTA and FQGNSA. The CDR3 length is 16 residues. The V gene lost 2 bases and the J gene lost 9 bases, with 22 bases spanning the gap. The chain's CDR3 is CASSLRPGQYQEAQYF. The CDR3 DNA reads as TGTGCCAGCAGCTTAAGGCCAGGCCAGTACCAGGAGGCCCAGTACTTC.

This clonotype was picked up many times. This chain connects TRBV29-1 to TRBJ2-7, with TRBD1 identical over 9 bases. The germline CDR1 and CDR2 sequences are SQVTM and ANQGSEA. The CDR3 sequence is 15 residues long. V dropped 7 bases and J dropped 3; count of bases not matched to a gene: 13. The CDR3 here is CSAERRTGDSYEQYF. As DNA, the CDR3 is TGCAGCGCCGAACGAAGGACAGGGGATAGCTACGAGCAGTACTTC.

Written as DNA, the CDR3 is TGTGCCAGCAGTTTGTCACAGGAATCGGGGCAGCCCCAGCATTTT. Amino acids: CASSLSQESGQPQHF. The J gene is TRBJ1-5, the V gene TRBV25-1; D is possibly TRBD1 (5 bases). This CDR3 is 15 amino acids long. Trimming stripped 5 bases from V and 7 bases from J, with 18 bases between. Looked up from germline, CDR1 is MGHDK and CDR2 is SYGVNS.

This rearrangement joins TRBV7-6 to TRBJ2-2, with TRBD2 as a possible D gene (6 bases). This CDR3 is 15 amino acids long. Germline-derived CDR1 and CDR2 are SGHVS and FNYEAQ. V was shortened by 2 bases and J by 7 bases, with 14 bases between the two germline ends. For the CDR3, the DNA is TGTGCCAGCAGCTTATTTGGCGGGGATAGCGGGGAGCTGTTTTTT. It translates to CASSLFGGDSGELFF.

The DNA of the CDR3 is TGTGCCAGCAGCGCGGAAACCTACGAGCAGTACTTC. Translating gives CASSAETYEQYF. This chain uses TRBV6-1 with TRBJ2-7; no definite D call. The germline V gene has CDR1 MNHNS and CDR2 SASEGT. The germline V and J ends were trimmed by 6 bases and 2 bases, with 8 bases remaining between them. There are 12 residues in the CDR3.

V is TRBV19 and J is TRBJ1-1; D is unclear. This CDR3 contains 13 residues. From germline, CDR1 is LNHDA and CDR2 SQIVND (reference sequence). Trimming took off 2 bases at V and 4 bases at J, with 8 bases between the two ends. The chain's CDR3 is CASSIPGLTEAFF. CDR3 nucleotide sequence: TGTGCCAGTAGTATACCAGGACTCACTGAAGCTTTCTTT.

In its sample, this clonotype was seen once. One base away lies a much larger clone, so this may be a sequencing read error. The CDR3 loop is CASSGGTPHEQYF. The CDR3 bases are TGCGCCAGCTCGGGCGGCACCCCCCACGAGCAGTACTTC. The genes are TRBV5-1 and TRBJ2-7, with no clear D. The CDR3 spans 13 residues. Germline V gene data show CDR1 as SGHRS and CDR2 as YFSETQ. Trimming removed 7 bases from V and 5 bases from J, with 16 bases in between.

This clonotype was seen a few times. This chain links TRBV2 with TRBJ1-5; weak D call: TRBD1 (6 bases). The CDR3 length is 12 residues. Per germline, CDR1 SNHLY and CDR2 FYNNEI. V lost 7 bases, J lost 4 bases, and 8 bases lay in between. The CDR3 reads CASNRVNQPQHF. DNA of the CDR3: TGTGCCAGCAACAGGGTTAATCAGCCCCAGCATTTT.

About this clonotype itself: A read error is likely, as this CDR3 ends without the conserved phenylalanine or tryptophan. It is unclear where the CDR3 begins or ends on the DNA, so no DNA is shown, and the CDR3 is as TCRdb lists it. The rearrangement links TRBV19 to TRBJ2-2. CDR1 and CDR2 (germline): LNHDA, SQIVND (reference sequence). A total of 13 residues make up the CDR3, ends included. This CDR3 reads CASSIGGTGELVL.

This clonotype was seen repeatedly, ten times or more. The chain uses TRBV6-1 and TRBJ2-5; D remains unclear. Germline V gene sequence: CDR1 MNHNS, CDR2 SASEGT. This CDR3 spans 12 amino acids. Trimming removed 8 bases from V and 5 bases from J, with 12 bases in between. For the CDR3, the DNA is TGTGCCAGCGCCGGAACTGGGGAGACCCAGTACTTC. Residues: CASAGTGETQYF.

The table lists this clonotype with many counts. The rearrangement uses TRBV10-1 and TRBJ1-4, with a possible D match to TRBD1 (6 bases). CDR3 length: 15 residues. From germline, CDR1 is WNHNN and CDR2 SYGVQD (reference sequence). Trimming pared 0 bases from V and 4 bases from J, leaving 9 bases between. The CDR3: CASSESGTNNEKLFF. Here the CDR3 DNA reads TGCGCCAGCAGTGAGTCGGGGACAAATAATGAAAAACTGTTTTTT.

In this sample, this clonotype is medium-sized (0.01 to 0.1%). The chain is built from TRBV25-1 and TRBJ1-2, with a possible D match to TRBD1 (5 bases). CDR3 length: 15 residues. Germline V gives CDR1 MGHDK, CDR2 SYGVNS. The ends were cut back, 3 bases at V and 3 bases at J, with 14 bases in the middle. The CDR3 sequence is CASSETAEGDYGYTF. In nucleotides, the CDR3 is TGTGCCAGCAGTGAGACTGCCGAAGGGGACTATGGCTACACCTTC.

V usage is TRBV6-2 or TRBV6-3 and J usage is TRBJ1-2, with D uncertain. Trimming cost V 2 bases and J 4 bases, with 11 bases left between them. The germline gives CDR1 MNHEY, CDR2 SVGEGT. CDR3 length: 14 residues. Here the CDR3 DNA reads TGTGCCAGCAGTTACACGGAAGGGCGCTATGGCTACACCTTC. It translates to CASSYTEGRYGYTF.

The J gene is TRBJ1-1, the V gene TRBV7-3; TRBD1 matches 8 bases. Trimming removed 5 bases from V and 8 bases from J; junction bases left unmatched: 7. The CDR3 is 13 residues long. CDR1 is SGHTA, CDR2 FQGTGA, per germline. CDR3 in DNA: TGTGCCAGCAGCATCGGACAGGGACGCGAAGCTTTCTTT. Protein: CASSIGQGREAFF.

J is TRBJ1-2 and V is TRBV12-3 or TRBV12-4, with TRBD1 as a possible D gene (5 bases). The CDR3 contains 13 residues. V was trimmed by 5 bases and J by 7 bases, leaving 14 bases between them. CDR3 region: CASSHPGFGGYTF. In nucleotides, the CDR3 is TGTGCCAGCAGTCATCCAGGGTTCGGTGGCTACACCTTC.